The 29 T cell receptor beta chains below all came from one sample that was sequenced in a study of siplizumab effects on memory and regulatory T cells. Clones were read by immunoSEQ multiplex PCR, and TCRdb kept only the in-frame ones, dropping some. The data show approximately 100,000 clones, about nine tenths seen once. Sequenced material: non-Treg CD4+ T cells sorted from blood. Every receptor here comes from a human donor in good health.

V usage is TRBV18 and J usage is TRBJ1-4, with a tentative D call TRBD1 (5 bases). Trimming removed 6 bases at V and 0 bases at J, with 11 bases between. CDR1 is KGHSH and CDR2 is LQKENI in the germline V gene. The CDR3 covers 15 residues. CDR3 residues: CASSTAIATNEKLFF. For the CDR3, the DNA is TGTGCCAGCTCGACAGCGATTGCAACTAATGAAAAACTGTTTTTT. Full variable domain (rest looked up from reference TRBV18 and TRBJ1-4): NAGVMQNPRHLVRRRGQEARLRCSPMKGHSHVYWYRQLPEEGLKFMVYLQKENIIDESGMPKERFSAEFPKEGPSILRIQQVVRGDSAAYFCASSTAIATNEKLFFGSGTQLSVL.

This chain joins TRBV5-1 and TRBJ1-1, with 7 bases lining up with TRBD1. The CDR3 totals 16 residues. The ends lost 1 base at V and 0 bases at J; junction bases unmatched: 6. CDR1 SGHRS and CDR2 YFSETQ come from the germline V gene. CDR3 in DNA: TGCGCCAGCAGCTTGTGGGGGACAGACTTGAACACTGAAGCTTTCTTT. It yields the protein CASSLWGTDLNTEAFF.

This clone was picked up one time. The rearrangement uses TRBV19 and TRBJ1-4; D ambiguous. V dropped 3 bases and J dropped 3 bases, with 8 bases sitting between them. CDR1 and CDR2 from the germline V gene are LNHDA and SQIVND (reference sequence). The CDR3 contains 14 residues. The CDR3 reads CASSMVQPNEKLFF. As DNA, the CDR3 is TGTGCCAGTAGTATGGTACAGCCTAATGAAAAACTGTTTTTT.

V and J are TRBV28 and TRBJ1-2; D uncertain. CDR1 and CDR2 from the germline V gene are MDHEN and SYDVKM. V lost 5 bases to trimming and J lost 3 bases, with 7 bases between them. The CDR3 has 12 residues. The CDR3 DNA is TGTGCCAGCAGTACCGGGGACTATGGCTACACCTTC. Translated, it gives CASSTGDYGYTF.

The V and J genes are TRBV5-4 and TRBJ1-2; D not resolved. The germline CDR1 and CDR2 sequences are SGHNT and YYREEE (reference sequence). The length of the CDR3 is 14 residues. With 0 bases removed from V and 4 bases from J, the gap between germline ends came to 10 bases. CDR3 region: CASSLGGPAYGYTF. CDR3 DNA: TGTGCCAGCAGCTTGGGCGGACCGGCCTATGGCTACACCTTC.

The chain has TRBV19 and TRBJ1-1; D perhaps matches TRBD1 (5 bases). Trimming took off 7 bases at V and 3 bases at J, with 15 bases between the two ends. The CDR3 contains 14 residues. Germline V gene data show CDR1 as LNHDA and CDR2 as SQIVND (reference sequence). As DNA, the CDR3 is TGTGCCAGTACCGACAGCGGGCAGTACACTGAAGCTTTCTTT. It encodes CASTDSGQYTEAFF.

This chain links TRBV5-1 with TRBJ1-4, with D maybe TRBD1 (6 bases). The CDR3 has 15 amino acids. V dropped 3 bases and J dropped 3 bases, with 12 bases sitting between them. Per germline, CDR1 SGHRS and CDR2 YFSETQ. The CDR3 reads CASSSSGGPNEKLFF. DNA of the CDR3: TGCGCCAGCAGCTCCTCGGGGGGGCCTAATGAAAAACTGTTTTTT. The full variable domain, in which reference TRBV5-1 and TRBJ1-4 provide the parts outside the CDR3, is KAGVTQTPRYLIKTRGQQVTLSCSPISGHRSVSWYQQTPGQGLQFLFEYFSETQRNKGNFPGRFSGRQFSNSRSEMNVSTLELGDSALYLCASSSSGGPNEKLFFGSGTQLSVL.

A single count supports this clone. This chain joins TRBV5-6 and TRBJ2-7; 9 nucleotides match TRBD2. This CDR3 region has 13 residues. J was trimmed by 6 bases and V by 7 bases; bases with no gene match: 8. The germline CDR1 and CDR2 sequences are SGHDT and YYEEEE. As DNA, the CDR3 is TGTGCCAGCGGCAGAGCGGGAGGAGCCGAGCAGTACTTC. The encoded protein is CASGRAGGAEQYF. Complete variable domain (other parts from reference TRBV5-6 and TRBJ2-7): DAGVTQSPTHLIKTRGQQVTLRCSPKSGHDTVSWYQQALGQGPQFIFQYYEEEERQRGNFPDRFSGHQFPNYSSELNVNALLLGDSALYLCASGRAGGAEQYFGPGTRLTVT.

V and J are TRBV6-6 and TRBJ1-3; D might be TRBD1 (5 bases). Trimming took 0 bases from V and 3 from J, leaving 6 bases between them. The germline V gene has CDR1 MNHNY and CDR2 SVGAGI (reference sequence). The CDR3 is made up of 14 amino acids. The CDR3 loop is CASSYSDSGNTIYF. CDR3 DNA: TGTGCCAGCAGTTACTCCGACAGTGGAAACACCATATATTTT.

This rearrangement joins TRBV6-5 to TRBJ1-1; no clear D. The CDR3 is 15 residues long. Trimming left V 2 bases short and J 10 bases short, with 20 bases between. Germline CDR1 and CDR2: MNHEY and SVGAGI. Here the CDR3 reads CASSYQDYRDIGAFF. CDR3 DNA: TGTGCCAGCAGTTACCAAGATTACCGGGATATTGGAGCTTTCTTT.

The chain recombines TRBV19 with TRBJ1-1, with D unclear. The germline V gene has CDR1 LNHDA and CDR2 SQIVND (reference sequence). The CDR3 has 14 residues. Between the trimmed V and J ends, which lost 5 bases and 7 bases, there was a span of 17 bases. CDR3 loop: CASSFNLQVIEAFF. The CDR3 DNA is TGTGCCAGTAGTTTCAATCTCCAGGTTATTGAAGCTTTCTTT. Full variable domain (remainder filled in from reference TRBV19 and TRBJ1-1): DGGITQSPKYLFRKEGQNVTLSCEQNLNHDAMYWYRQDPGQGLRLIYYSQIVNDFQKGDIAEGYSVSREKKESFPLTVTSAQKNPTAFYLCASSFNLQVIEAFFGQGTRLTVV.

J is TRBJ2-3 and V is TRBV2; D uncertain. Germline V gives CDR1 SNHLY, CDR2 FYNNEI. Trimming took 1 base from V and 0 from J, leaving 5 bases between them. The CDR3 spans 14 residues. Here the CDR3 reads CASSEDISTDTQYF. CDR3 nucleotides: TGTGCCAGCAGTGAAGACATCAGCACAGATACGCAGTATTTT. Complete variable domain (other parts from reference TRBV2 and TRBJ2-3): EPEVTQTPSHQVTQMGQEVILRCVPISNHLYFYWYRQILGQKVEFLVSFYNNEISEKSEIFDDQFSVERPDGSNFTLKIRSTKLEDSAMYFCASSEDISTDTQYFGPGTRLTVL.

This clone was counted once. The chain recombines TRBV4-1 with TRBJ2-3, with D perhaps matching TRBD2 (5 bases). From germline, CDR1 is MGHRA and CDR2 YSYEKL. The CDR3 length is 16 residues. Between the trimmed V and J ends, which lost 4 bases and 4 bases, there was a span of 18 bases. The CDR3, as DNA: TGCGCCAGCAGCCGACCGTCTAGAGGGTCGGCAGATACGCAGTATTTT. The encoded protein is CASSRPSRGSADTQYF.

The genes are TRBV27 and TRBJ1-2; tentative D call: TRBD1 (6 bases). The germline CDR1 and CDR2 sequences are MNHEY and SMNVEV (reference sequence). The CDR3 runs 13 residues. Trimming removed 6 bases at V and 5 bases at J, with 13 bases between. The CDR3 sequence: CASRTNTGYGYTF. Here the CDR3 DNA reads TGTGCCAGCAGGACGAACACAGGGTATGGCTACACCTTC.

The chain uses TRBV6-5 and TRBJ1-1; the D is unclear. Trimming pared 2 bases from V and 6 bases from J, leaving 10 bases between. The CDR3 is 13 residues long. Germline-derived CDR1 and CDR2 are MNHEY and SVGAGI. For the CDR3, the DNA is TGTGCCAGCAGTTACCCGGACCCGGCTGAAGCTTTCTTT. As protein: CASSYPDPAEAFF.

A few counts support this clone. This rearrangement joins TRBV2 to TRBJ2-5, with 10 bases fitting TRBD1. This CDR3 spans 15 amino acids. CDR1 and CDR2 from the germline V gene are SNHLY and FYNNEI. V lost 2 bases and J lost 5; bases outside the gene matches: 5. The CDR3 loop is CASSELTGGWETQYF. CDR3 coding DNA: TGTGCCAGCAGTGAACTGACAGGGGGCTGGGAGACCCAGTACTTC.

The V call is TRBV4-2, the J call TRBJ2-5, with 8 bases fitting TRBD1. Germline V gene lookup returns CDR1 LGHNA and CDR2 YNFKEQ. V lost 4 bases, J lost 5 bases, and 12 bases stayed unmatched. This CDR3 spans 16 amino acids. The chain's CDR3 is CASSLNGGQGEETQYF. DNA for the CDR3: TGTGCCAGCAGCCTTAACGGCGGACAGGGTGAGGAGACCCAGTACTTC.

The chain links TRBV5-5 to TRBJ1-5, with 8 positions matching TRBD1. CDR3 size: 15 residues. Germline trimming cut 5 bases from V and 5 bases from J; bases unmatched to any gene: 9. CDR1 and CDR2 (germline): SGHKS, YYEKEE (reference sequence). CDR3 in DNA: TGTGCCAGCAGTTTACAGGGGGTTGGTTATCAGCCCCAGCATTTT. Translating gives CASSLQGVGYQPQHF.

This chain connects TRBV9 to TRBJ2-2, with 11 bases lining up with TRBD2. Germline V gene sequence: CDR1 SGDLS, CDR2 YYNGEE. The CDR3 consists of 16 residues. J lost 8 bases, V lost 5 bases, and 11 bases had no gene match. The DNA of the CDR3 is TGTGCCAGCAGAGCCCCGGGACTAGCGGATGGGGGGGAGCTGTTTTTT. The encoded protein is CASRAPGLADGGELFF.

The V and J genes are TRBV6-5 and TRBJ1-4, with D perhaps TRBD1 (5 bases). Germline V gene sequence: CDR1 MNHEY, CDR2 SVGAGI. Trimming took off 2 bases at V and 6 bases at J, with 10 bases between the two ends. This CDR3 comprises 14 residues. CDR3 sequence reads: CASSYSQGDEKLFF. DNA for the CDR3: TGTGCCAGCAGTTACAGCCAGGGCGATGAAAAACTGTTTTTT.

As to this clone: The sample carries other DNA sequences with the same CDR3. The V gene is TRBV25-1, the J gene TRBJ2-5, with D possibly TRBD2 on 6 matching bases. From germline, CDR1 is MGHDK and CDR2 SYGVNS. Trimming pared 1 base from V and 5 bases from J, leaving 11 bases between. This CDR3 comprises 14 residues. The CDR3 sequence is CASSESGRGETQYF. CDR3 nucleotides: TGTGCCAGCAGTGAATCGGGGCGGGGCGAGACCCAGTACTTC.

The chain uses TRBV5-1 and TRBJ2-2, with 8 positions matching TRBD2. This CDR3 is built from 14 residues. The J segment lost 2 bases and the V segment lost 6 bases, leaving 3 bases of the junction unmatched. The germline V gene encodes CDR1 SGHRS and CDR2 YFSETQ. The CDR3 loop is CASKLAVNTGELFF. In nucleotides, the CDR3 is TGCGCCAGCAAACTAGCGGTAAACACCGGGGAGCTGTTTTTT.

The rearrangement joins TRBV30 to TRBJ1-3; D is unresolved. The CDR3 totals 16 residues. With 0 bases removed from V and 0 bases from J, the gap between germline ends came to 12 bases. Per the germline V gene, CDR1 is GTSNPN and CDR2 is SVGIG (reference sequence). The CDR3 reads CAWSVGNTRSGNTIYF. The CDR3 coding sequence is TGTGCCTGGAGTGTCGGTAATACTCGCTCTGGAAACACCATATATTTT.

The rearrangement links TRBV2 to TRBJ1-1; no firm D call. The CDR3 has 13 amino acids. Germline CDR1 and CDR2: SNHLY and FYNNEI. V dropped 6 bases and J dropped 2 bases, with 10 bases sitting between them. This CDR3 reads CASRPRDNTEAFF. CDR3 in DNA: TGTGCCAGCAGACCCAGAGATAACACTGAAGCTTTCTTT.

V is TRBV5-5 and J is TRBJ2-7, with D unresolved. In germline, CDR1 is SGHKS, CDR2 YYEKEE (reference sequence). The V gene lost 3 bases and the J gene lost 0 bases, with 10 bases spanning the gap. This CDR3 is 14 amino acids long. The CDR3 loop is CASSSDGRSYEQYF. CDR3 DNA sequence: TGTGCCAGCAGCTCGGACGGTCGCTCCTACGAGCAGTACTTC.

The gene calls are TRBV4-3 and TRBJ1-5; D ambiguous. This CDR3 has 16 residues. Germline loops: CDR1 LGHNA, CDR2 YSLEER. V was cut by 0 bases and J by 4 bases, with 13 bases left in between. CDR3 loop: CASSQDSGERNQPQHF. Written as DNA, the CDR3 is TGCGCCAGCAGCCAAGATTCTGGGGAGAGGAATCAGCCCCAGCATTTT.

This sequence joins TRBV5-1 and TRBJ2-6; D could derive from TRBD1 or TRBD2 (5 bases each). This CDR3 contains 16 residues. The V end lost 1 base, the J end lost 3 bases, and 11 bases lay between the germline ends. The germline gives CDR1 SGHRS, CDR2 YFSETQ. The CDR3 coding sequence is TGCGCCAGCAGCTTGATTTTGGGGGATGGGGCCAACGTCCTGACTTTC. Translating gives CASSLILGDGANVLTF.

This chain connects TRBV4-1 to TRBJ2-3; TRBD2 might be the D (6 bases). From germline, CDR1 is MGHRA and CDR2 YSYEKL. V shed 2 bases and J shed 7 bases, with 16 bases lying between them. The CDR3 extends over 15 amino acids. The CDR3 coding sequence is TGCGCCAGCAGCCAATTGCGGGGAGGATTTAATACGCAGTATTTT. Its protein is CASSQLRGGFNTQYF.

This clone was seen only once. The rearrangement joins TRBV29-1 to TRBJ2-1; TRBD1 might be the D (5 bases). V lost 8 bases, J lost 6 bases, and 11 bases lay in between. The CDR3 totals 11 residues. CDR1 is SQVTM and CDR2 is ANQGSEA in the germline V gene. CDR3 amino acids: CSLSRVNEQFF. For the CDR3, the DNA is TGCAGCCTCAGCAGGGTCAATGAGCAGTTCTTC.